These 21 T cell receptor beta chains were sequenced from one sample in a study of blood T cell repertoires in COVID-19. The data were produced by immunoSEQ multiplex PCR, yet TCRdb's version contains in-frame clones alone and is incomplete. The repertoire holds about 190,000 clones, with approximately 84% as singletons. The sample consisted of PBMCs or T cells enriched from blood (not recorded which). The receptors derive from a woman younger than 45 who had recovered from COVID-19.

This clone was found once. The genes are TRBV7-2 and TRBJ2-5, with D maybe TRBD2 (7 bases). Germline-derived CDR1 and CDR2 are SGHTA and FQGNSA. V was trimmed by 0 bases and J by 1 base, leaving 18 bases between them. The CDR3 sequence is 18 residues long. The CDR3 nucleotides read TGTGCCAGCAGCTTAGCAGGCCGGGGGGCCCGGGCCCAAGAGACCCAGTACTTC. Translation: CASSLAGRGARAQETQYF.

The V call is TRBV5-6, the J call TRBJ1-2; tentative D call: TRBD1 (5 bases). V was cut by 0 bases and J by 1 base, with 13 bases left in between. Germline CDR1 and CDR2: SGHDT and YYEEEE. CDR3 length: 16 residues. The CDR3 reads CASSLEAGKYNYGYTF. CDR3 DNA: TGTGCCAGCAGCTTGGAAGCAGGGAAGTATAACTATGGCTACACCTTC.

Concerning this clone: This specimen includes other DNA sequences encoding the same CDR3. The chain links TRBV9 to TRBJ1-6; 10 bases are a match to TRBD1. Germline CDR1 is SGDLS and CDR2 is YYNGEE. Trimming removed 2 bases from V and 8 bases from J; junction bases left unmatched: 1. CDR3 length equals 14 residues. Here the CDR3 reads CASSVTGGDSPLHF. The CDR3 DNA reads TGTGCCAGCAGCGTGACAGGGGGCGATTCACCCCTCCACTTT.

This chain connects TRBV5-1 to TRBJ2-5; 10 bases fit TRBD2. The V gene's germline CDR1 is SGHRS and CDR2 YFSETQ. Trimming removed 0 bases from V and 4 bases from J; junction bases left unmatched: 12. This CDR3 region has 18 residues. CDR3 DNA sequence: TGCGCCAGCAGCTTGGGGTCCCTAGCGGGGGTTTTAGGAGAGACCCAGTACTTC. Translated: CASSLGSLAGVLGETQYF.

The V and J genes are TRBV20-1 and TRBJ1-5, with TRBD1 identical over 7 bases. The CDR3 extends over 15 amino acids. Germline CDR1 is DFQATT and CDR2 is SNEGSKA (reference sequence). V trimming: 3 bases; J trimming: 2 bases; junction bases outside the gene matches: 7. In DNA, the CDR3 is TGCAGTGCTAGTACCCGACAGGGCCGCAATCAGCCCCAGCATTTT. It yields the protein CSASTRQGRNQPQHF.

The CDR3 spells CASSSAGGPGNTIYF. The CDR3 DNA reads as TGTGCCAGCAGCTCCGCAGGGGGCCCTGGAAACACCATATATTTT. This chain links TRBV11-3 with TRBJ1-3, with TRBD1 matching over 8 bases. The CDR3 runs to 15 residues. Trimming cost V 4 bases and J 2 bases; bases outside gene matches: 4. Germline V lookup: CDR1 SGHNT, CDR2 YENEEA.

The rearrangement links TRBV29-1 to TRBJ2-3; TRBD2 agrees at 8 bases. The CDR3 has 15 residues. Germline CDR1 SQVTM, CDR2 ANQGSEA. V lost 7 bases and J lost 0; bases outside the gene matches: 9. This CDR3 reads CSAPSGGVSTDTQYF. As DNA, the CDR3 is TGCAGCGCCCCGTCCGGGGGGGTTAGCACAGATACGCAGTATTTT.

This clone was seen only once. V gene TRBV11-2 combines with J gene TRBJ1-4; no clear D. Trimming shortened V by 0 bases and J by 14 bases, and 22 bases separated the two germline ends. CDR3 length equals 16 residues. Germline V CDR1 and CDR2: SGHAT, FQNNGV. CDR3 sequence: CASSLDHFGRSPSLFF. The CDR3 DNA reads TGTGCCAGCAGCTTAGATCATTTTGGGAGGAGTCCTAGTCTGTTTTTT.

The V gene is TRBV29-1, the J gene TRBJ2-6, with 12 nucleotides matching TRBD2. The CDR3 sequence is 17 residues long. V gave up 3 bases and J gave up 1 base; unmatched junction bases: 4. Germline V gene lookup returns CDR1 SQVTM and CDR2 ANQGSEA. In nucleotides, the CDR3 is TGCAGCGTTGACCGACTAGCGGGAGAATCTGGGGCCAACGTCCTGACTTTC. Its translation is CSVDRLAGESGANVLTF.

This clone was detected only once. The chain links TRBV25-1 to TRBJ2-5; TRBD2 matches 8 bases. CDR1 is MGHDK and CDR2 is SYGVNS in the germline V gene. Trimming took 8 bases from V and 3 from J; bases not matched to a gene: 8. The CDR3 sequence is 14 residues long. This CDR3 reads CASQVSGAKETQYF. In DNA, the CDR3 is TGTGCCAGCCAAGTTAGCGGGGCGAAAGAGACCCAGTACTTC. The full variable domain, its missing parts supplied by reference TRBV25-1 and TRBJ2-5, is EADIYQTPRYLVIGTGKKITLECSQTMGHDKMYWYQQDPGMELHLIHYSYGVNSTEKGDLSSESTVSRIRTEHFPLTLESARPSHTSQYLCASQVSGAKETQYFGPGTRLLVL.

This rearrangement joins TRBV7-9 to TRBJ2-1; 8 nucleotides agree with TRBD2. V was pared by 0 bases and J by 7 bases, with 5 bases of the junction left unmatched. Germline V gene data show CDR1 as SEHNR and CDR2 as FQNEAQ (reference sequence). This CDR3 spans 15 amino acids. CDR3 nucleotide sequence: TGTGCCAGCAGCTTAGCTAGCGGGACCAGAAATGAGCAGTTCTTC. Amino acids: CASSLASGTRNEQFF.

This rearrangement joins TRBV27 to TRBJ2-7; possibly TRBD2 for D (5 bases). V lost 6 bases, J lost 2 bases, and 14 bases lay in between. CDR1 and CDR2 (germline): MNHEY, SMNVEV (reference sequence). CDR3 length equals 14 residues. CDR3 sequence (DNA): TGTGCCAGCAGGGTTACACGGGAACCCTACGAGCAGTACTTC. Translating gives CASRVTREPYEQYF.

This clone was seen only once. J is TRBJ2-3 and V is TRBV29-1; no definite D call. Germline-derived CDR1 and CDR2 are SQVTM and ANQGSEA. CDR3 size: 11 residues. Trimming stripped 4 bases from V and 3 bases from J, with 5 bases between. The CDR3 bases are TGCAGCGTTGGTCGGACAGATACGCAGTATTTT. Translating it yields CSVGRTDTQYF.

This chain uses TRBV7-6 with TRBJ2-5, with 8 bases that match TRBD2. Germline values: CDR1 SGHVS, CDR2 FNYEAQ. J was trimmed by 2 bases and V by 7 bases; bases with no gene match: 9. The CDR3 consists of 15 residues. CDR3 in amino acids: CASNLGSGTQETQYF. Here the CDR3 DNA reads TGTGCCAGCAACCTAGGTAGCGGGACACAAGAGACCCAGTACTTC.

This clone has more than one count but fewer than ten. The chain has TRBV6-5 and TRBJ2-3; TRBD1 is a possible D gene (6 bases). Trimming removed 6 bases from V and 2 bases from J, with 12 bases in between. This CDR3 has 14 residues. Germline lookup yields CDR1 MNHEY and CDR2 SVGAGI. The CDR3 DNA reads TGTGCCAGCAGCTTTGGGGGCCACACAGATACGCAGTATTTT. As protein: CASSFGGHTDTQYF.

The CDR3 nucleotides read TGTGCCAGCAGCTTGGGACAGGGTAATTCACCCCTCCACTTT. This codes for CASSLGQGNSPLHF. This chain uses TRBV11-1 with TRBJ1-6; 9 bases are shared with TRBD1. The junction had 0 bases not matched to a gene; V was cut back by 3 bases and J by 6 bases. The CDR3 loop spans 14 amino acids. From germline, CDR1 is SGHAT and CDR2 FQDESV (reference sequence). Complete variable domain (other parts from reference TRBV11-1 and TRBJ1-6): EAEVAQSPRYKITEKSQAVAFWCDPISGHATLYWYRQILGQGPELLVQFQDESVVDDSQLPKDRFSAERLKGVDSTLKIQPAELGDSAMYLCASSLGQGNSPLHFGNGTRLTVT.

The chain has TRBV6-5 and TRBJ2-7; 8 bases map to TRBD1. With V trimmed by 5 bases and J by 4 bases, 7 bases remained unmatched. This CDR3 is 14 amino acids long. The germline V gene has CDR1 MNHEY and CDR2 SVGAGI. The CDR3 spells CASSPDRGGYEQYV. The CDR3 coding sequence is TGTGCCAGCAGTCCCGACAGGGGTGGGTACGAGCAGTACGTC.

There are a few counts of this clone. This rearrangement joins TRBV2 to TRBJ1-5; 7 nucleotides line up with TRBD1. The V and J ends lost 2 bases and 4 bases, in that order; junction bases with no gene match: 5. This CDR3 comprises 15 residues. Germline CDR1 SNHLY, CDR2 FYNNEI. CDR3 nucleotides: TGTGCCAGCAGTGAACGCGGGACAGCTAATCAGCCCCAGCATTTT. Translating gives CASSERGTANQPQHF.

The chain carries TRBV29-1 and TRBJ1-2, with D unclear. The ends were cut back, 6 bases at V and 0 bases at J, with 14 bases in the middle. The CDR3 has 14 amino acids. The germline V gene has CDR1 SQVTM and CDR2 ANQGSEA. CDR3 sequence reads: CSVPSGSANYGYTF. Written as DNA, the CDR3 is TGCAGCGTCCCTTCCGGGTCTGCTAACTATGGCTACACCTTC.

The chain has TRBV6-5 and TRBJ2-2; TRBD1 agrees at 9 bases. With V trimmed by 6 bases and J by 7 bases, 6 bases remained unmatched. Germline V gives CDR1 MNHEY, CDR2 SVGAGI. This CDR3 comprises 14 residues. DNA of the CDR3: TGTGCCAGCAGCCGTGGGACAGGGAACGGGGAGCTGTTTTTT. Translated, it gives CASSRGTGNGELFF.

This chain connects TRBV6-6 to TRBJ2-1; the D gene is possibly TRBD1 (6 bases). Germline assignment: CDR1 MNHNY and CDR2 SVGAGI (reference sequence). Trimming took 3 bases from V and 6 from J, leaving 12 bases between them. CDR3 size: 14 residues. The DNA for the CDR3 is TGTGCCAGCAGTTATTACAGGGATGGCAATGAGCAGTTCTTC. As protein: CASSYYRDGNEQFF.